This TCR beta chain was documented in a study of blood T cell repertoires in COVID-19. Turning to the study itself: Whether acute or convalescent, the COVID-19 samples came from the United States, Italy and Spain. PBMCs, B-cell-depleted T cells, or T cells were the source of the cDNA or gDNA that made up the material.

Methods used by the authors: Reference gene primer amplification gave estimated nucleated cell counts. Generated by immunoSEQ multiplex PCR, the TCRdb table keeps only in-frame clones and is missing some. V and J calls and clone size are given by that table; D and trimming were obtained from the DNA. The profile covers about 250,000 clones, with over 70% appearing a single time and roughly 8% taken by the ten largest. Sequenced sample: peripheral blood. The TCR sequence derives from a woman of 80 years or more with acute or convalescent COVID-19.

DNA for the CDR3: TGTGCCAGTAGTATATCTTATCTAGCCAAAAACATTCAGTACTTC. It specifies CASSISYLAKNIQYF. The chain uses TRBV19 and TRBJ2-4, with D hard to call. From germline, CDR1 is LNHDA and CDR2 SQIVND (reference sequence). The V end was cut by 2 bases, the J end by 0 bases, with 8 bases between. The CDR3 length is 15 residues.